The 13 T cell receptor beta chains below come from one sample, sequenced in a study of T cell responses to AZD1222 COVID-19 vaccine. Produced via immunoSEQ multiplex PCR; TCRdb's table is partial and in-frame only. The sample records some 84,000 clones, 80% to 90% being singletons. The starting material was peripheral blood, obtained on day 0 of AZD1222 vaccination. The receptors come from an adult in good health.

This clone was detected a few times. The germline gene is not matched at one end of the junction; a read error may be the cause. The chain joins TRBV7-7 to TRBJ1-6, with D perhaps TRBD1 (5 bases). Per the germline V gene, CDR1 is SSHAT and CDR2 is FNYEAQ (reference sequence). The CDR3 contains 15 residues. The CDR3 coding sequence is TGTGCTAGCAGCTTAACCCCGGGGCCCAATTCACCCCTCCACTTT. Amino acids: CASSLTPGPNSPLHF.

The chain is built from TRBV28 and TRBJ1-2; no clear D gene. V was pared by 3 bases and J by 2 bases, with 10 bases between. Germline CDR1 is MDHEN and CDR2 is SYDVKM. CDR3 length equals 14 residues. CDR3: CASSFPVPNYGYTF. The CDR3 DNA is TGTGCCAGCAGTTTTCCGGTCCCGAACTATGGCTACACCTTC.

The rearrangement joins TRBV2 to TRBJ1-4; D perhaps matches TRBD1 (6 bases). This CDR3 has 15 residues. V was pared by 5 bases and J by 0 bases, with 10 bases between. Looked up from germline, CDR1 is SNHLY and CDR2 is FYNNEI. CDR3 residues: CASSYRVATNEKLFF. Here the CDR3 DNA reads TGTGCCAGCAGTTACAGGGTAGCAACTAATGAAAAACTGTTTTTT.

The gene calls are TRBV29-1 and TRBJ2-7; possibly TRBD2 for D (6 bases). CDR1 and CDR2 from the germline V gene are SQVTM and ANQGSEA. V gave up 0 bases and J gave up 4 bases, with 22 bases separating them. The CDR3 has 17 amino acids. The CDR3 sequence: CSVEERSLARDAYEQYF. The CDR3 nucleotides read TGCAGCGTTGAAGAACGGAGCCTAGCGAGGGACGCGTACGAGCAGTACTTC.

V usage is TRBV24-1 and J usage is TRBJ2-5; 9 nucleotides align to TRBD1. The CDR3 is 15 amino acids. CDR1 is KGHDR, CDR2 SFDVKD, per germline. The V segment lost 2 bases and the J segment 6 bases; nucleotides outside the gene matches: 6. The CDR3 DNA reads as TGTGCCACCAGTGATTCCGGGACAGGGCGTCAGACCCAGTACTTC. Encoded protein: CATSDSGTGRQTQYF.

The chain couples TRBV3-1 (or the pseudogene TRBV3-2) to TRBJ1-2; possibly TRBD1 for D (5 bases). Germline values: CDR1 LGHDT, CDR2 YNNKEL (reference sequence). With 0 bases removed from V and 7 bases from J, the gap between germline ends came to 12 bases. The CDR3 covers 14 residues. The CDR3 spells CASSQDQGTGGYTF. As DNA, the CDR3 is TGTGCCAGCAGCCAAGATCAGGGTACGGGTGGCTACACCTTC.

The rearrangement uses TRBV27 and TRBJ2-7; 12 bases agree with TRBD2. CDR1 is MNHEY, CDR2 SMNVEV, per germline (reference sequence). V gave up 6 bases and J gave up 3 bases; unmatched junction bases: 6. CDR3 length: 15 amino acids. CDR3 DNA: TGTGCCAGCAGAGGGCTAGCGGGAGGGATCTACGAGCAGTACTTC. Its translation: CASRGLAGGIYEQYF.

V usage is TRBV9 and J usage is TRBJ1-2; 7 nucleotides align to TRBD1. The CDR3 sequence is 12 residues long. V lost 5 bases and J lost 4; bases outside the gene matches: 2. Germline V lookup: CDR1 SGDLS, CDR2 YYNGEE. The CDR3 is CASRGQSYGYTF. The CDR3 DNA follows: TGTGCCAGCAGGGGACAGAGCTATGGCTACACCTTC.

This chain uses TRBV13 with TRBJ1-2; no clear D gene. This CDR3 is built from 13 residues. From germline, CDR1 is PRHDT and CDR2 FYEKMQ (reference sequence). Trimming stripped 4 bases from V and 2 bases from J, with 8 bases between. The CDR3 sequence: CASSSRANYGYTF. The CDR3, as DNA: TGTGCCAGCAGCTCGAGGGCAAACTATGGCTACACCTTC.

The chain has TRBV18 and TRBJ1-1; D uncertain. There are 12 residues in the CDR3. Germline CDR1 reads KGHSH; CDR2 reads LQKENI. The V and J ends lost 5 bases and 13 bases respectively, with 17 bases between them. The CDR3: CASSTGSTELFF. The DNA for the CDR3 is TGTGCCAGCTCAACGGGATCCACTGAACTTTTCTTT.

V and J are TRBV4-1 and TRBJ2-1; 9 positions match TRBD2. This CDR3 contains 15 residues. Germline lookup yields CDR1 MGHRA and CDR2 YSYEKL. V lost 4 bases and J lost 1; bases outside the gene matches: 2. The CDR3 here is CASSPSGTSYNEQFF. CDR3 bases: TGCGCCAGCAGCCCTAGCGGGACTTCCTACAATGAGCAGTTCTTC.

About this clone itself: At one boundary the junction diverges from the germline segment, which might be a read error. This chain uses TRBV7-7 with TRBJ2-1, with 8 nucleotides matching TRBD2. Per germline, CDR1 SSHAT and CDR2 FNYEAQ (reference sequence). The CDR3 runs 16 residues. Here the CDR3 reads CASSPGASGPLNEQFF. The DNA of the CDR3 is TGTGCTAGCAGCCCCGGAGCTAGCGGGCCCCTTAATGAGCAGTTCTTC.

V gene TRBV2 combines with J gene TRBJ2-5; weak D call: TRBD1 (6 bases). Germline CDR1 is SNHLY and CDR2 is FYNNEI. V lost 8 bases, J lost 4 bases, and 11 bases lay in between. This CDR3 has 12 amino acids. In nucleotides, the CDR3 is TGTGCCAGCGGAGTCAGGGGAGAGACCCAGTACTTC. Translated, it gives CASGVRGETQYF.